The subject of this entry is one T cell receptor beta chain. This entry comes from a study of blood T cell repertoires in COVID-19. Study-wide context: There were acute and convalescent COVID-19 samples, and they came from the United States, Italy and Spain. PBMCs, B-cell-depleted T cells, or T cells provided the cDNA or gDNA that made up the material.

In the study's own analysis: From reference gene primer amplification, estimates of nucleated cell counts were derived. Produced via immunoSEQ multiplex PCR; TCRdb's table is partial and in-frame only. The V and J calls and the clone size are those of that table, but D and trimming were determined from the DNA. The table has 90,000 to 150,000 clones, over 60% seen once. The germline CDR1 and CDR2 sequences are SQVTM and ANQGSEA. The length of the CDR3 is 12 residues. The V end was cut by 3 bases, the J end by 5 bases, with 10 bases between. The chain joins TRBV29-1 to TRBJ1-1; maybe TRBD1 (5 bases). The sequence came from a woman older than 75 with acute or convalescent COVID-19. The specimen was peripheral blood. CDR3 DNA: TGCAGCGTTGAGGAGGGGAGGACTGAAGCTTTCTTT. Translation: CSVEEGRTEAFF.